The 16 T cell receptor beta chains in this list originate from one sample, sequenced in a study of shared clonotypes between healthy human individuals. The data were produced by immunoSEQ multiplex PCR, yet TCRdb's version contains in-frame clones alone and is incomplete. Of roughly 700,000 clones listed, 90% were seen once; the top ten hold 34%. The sequenced sample was memory CD8+ T cells from PBMCs. Subset indicated: CD45RO+ cells pooled with CCR7-negative TemRA cells. The receptors were gathered from a man between 18 and 29 years old in good health. Some clones in this sample may be carry-over from other donors' samples.

CDR3 residues: CASSSRGWNEQFF. CDR3 nucleotides: TGTGCCAGCAGCTCCAGGGGTTGGAATGAGCAGTTCTTC. The V gene is TRBV7-2, the J gene TRBJ2-1; a possible D gene is TRBD1 (6 bases). This CDR3 is 13 amino acids long. Trimming pared 4 bases from V and 7 bases from J, leaving 11 bases between. Germline assignment: CDR1 SGHTA and CDR2 FQGNSA.

This sequence joins TRBV27 and TRBJ2-1; 8 bases agree with TRBD2. The CDR3 sequence is 13 residues long. Germline assignment: CDR1 MNHEY and CDR2 SMNVEV (reference sequence). Trimming removed 8 bases from V and 3 bases from J; junction bases left unmatched: 3. The CDR3 sequence: CASGTSGYNEQFF. Written as DNA, the CDR3 is TGTGCCAGCGGAACTAGCGGCTACAATGAGCAGTTCTTC.

The chain uses TRBV6-1 and TRBJ2-1; D is perhaps TRBD2 (6 bases). Trimming stripped 5 bases from V and 4 bases from J, with 12 bases between. CDR1 and CDR2 from the germline V gene are MNHNS and SASEGT. The length of the CDR3 is 14 residues. CDR3 coding DNA: TGTGCCAGCAGTAGTGGGGACTTTTACAATGAGCAGTTCTTC. Its translation is CASSSGDFYNEQFF.

This CDR3 reads CASSETGTEFQETQYF. CDR3 in DNA: TGTGCCAGCAGTGAAACCGGGACAGAATTCCAAGAGACCCAGTACTTC. This chain joins TRBV28 and TRBJ2-5; 7 nucleotides agree with TRBD1. Germline loops: CDR1 MDHEN, CDR2 SYDVKM. The CDR3 loop spans 16 amino acids. V lost 5 bases and J lost 1; bases outside the gene matches: 10.

The rearrangement uses TRBV4-1 and TRBJ2-1; 7 bases are a match to TRBD2. This CDR3 spans 17 amino acids. The V segment lost 1 base and the J segment 3 bases; nucleotides outside the gene matches: 9. Germline lookup yields CDR1 MGHRA and CDR2 YSYEKL. The CDR3 spells CASSQVIAGLSYNEQFF. The CDR3 DNA follows: TGCGCCAGCAGCCAAGTCATAGCGGGTCTTAGCTACAATGAGCAGTTCTTC.

This sequence joins TRBV10-2 and TRBJ1-1; maybe TRBD1 (6 bases). This CDR3 spans 15 amino acids. V was cut by 1 base and J by 4 bases, with 13 bases left in between. CDR1 and CDR2 from the germline V gene are WSHSY and SAAADI. The CDR3 DNA sequence: TGCGCCAGCAGTGAGTTTGGCAGGGGCCCCACTGAAGCTTTCTTT. Amino acid sequence: CASSEFGRGPTEAFF.

V gene TRBV27 combines with J gene TRBJ2-2; maybe TRBD2 (6 bases). Trimming cost V 5 bases and J 0 bases, with 10 bases left between them. Germline CDR1 is MNHEY and CDR2 is SMNVEV (reference sequence). CDR3 size: 15 residues. CDR3 sequence: CASSAGRTNTGELFF. In DNA form, the CDR3 reads TGTGCCAGCAGTGCGGGACGCACGAACACCGGGGAGCTGTTTTTT.

This clone has a single count. The chain combines TRBV7-9 with TRBJ2-1, with 8 nucleotides matching TRBD2. Germline V CDR1 and CDR2: SEHNR, FQNEAQ (reference sequence). The CDR3 has 15 amino acids. V gave up 5 bases and J gave up 5 bases; unmatched junction bases: 8. The CDR3 DNA sequence: TGTGCCAGCAGCGTATTTAGCGGGATCCACAATGAGCAGTTCTTC. It specifies CASSVFSGIHNEQFF. Combining the CDR3 with reference TRBV7-9 and TRBJ2-1 gives the whole variable domain DTGVSQNPRHKITKRGQNVTFRCDPISEHNRLYWYRQTLGQGPEFLTYFQNEAQLEKSRLLSDRFSAERPKGSFSTLEIQRTEQGDSAMYLCASSVFSGIHNEQFFGPGTRLTVL.

This chain connects TRBV28 to TRBJ2-5, with D unclear. V was pared by 6 bases and J by 5 bases, with 16 bases between. Germline V lookup: CDR1 MDHEN, CDR2 SYDVKM. CDR3 length: 14 residues. The CDR3 bases are TGTGCCAGCAGCTACAGTACTCTGGGGGAGACCCAGTACTTC. It translates to CASSYSTLGETQYF.

This clone was observed a few times. This chain connects TRBV10-3 to TRBJ2-1; 7 bases are shared with TRBD2. Germline loops: CDR1 ENHRY, CDR2 SYGVKD. There are 15 residues in the CDR3. The V segment lost 8 bases and the J segment 6 bases; nucleotides outside the gene matches: 13. The CDR3 DNA sequence: TGTGCCATCGGGATACCGGGAGGCCAACCCAATGAGCAGTTCTTC. Translation gives CAIGIPGGQPNEQFF.

The chain is built from TRBV28 and TRBJ2-1; 11 bases match TRBD2. Trimming at V came to 8 bases and at J to 9 bases, leaving 9 bases not matched to a gene. Per germline, CDR1 MDHEN and CDR2 SYDVKM. CDR3 length: 14 residues. The CDR3 nucleotides read TGTGCCAGCTTCGGGACTAGCGGACGAGGTGAGCAGTTCTTC. Translated: CASFGTSGRGEQFF.

The chain recombines TRBV18 with TRBJ2-1; TRBD1 matches 9 bases. The CDR3 is 15 amino acids. Germline CDR1 KGHSH, CDR2 LQKENI. The trim removed 6 bases at V and 8 bases at J, leaving 11 bases unmatched. CDR3 protein: CASSWGQGFFDEQFF. The CDR3 DNA sequence: TGTGCCAGCTCCTGGGGACAGGGATTTTTCGATGAGCAGTTCTTC.

The V and J genes are TRBV6-5 and TRBJ1-2; a weak D match, TRBD1 (6 bases). Between the trimmed V and J ends, which lost 4 bases and 8 bases, there was a span of 11 bases. The CDR3 has 12 amino acids. CDR1 MNHEY and CDR2 SVGAGI come from the germline V gene. This chain's CDR3 is CASSSRGRGYTF. CDR3 in DNA: TGTGCCAGCAGTTCCAGGGGAAGGGGCTACACCTTC.

This clone was recorded a few times. The chain uses TRBV9 and TRBJ1-2, with D unclear. Germline CDR1 and CDR2: SGDLS and YYNGEE. V was cut by 0 bases and J by 8 bases, with 11 bases left in between. The CDR3 sequence is 13 residues long. The CDR3 DNA sequence: TGTGCCAGCAGCGTAGGTGGCCCGAGGGGCTACACCTTC. Its translation: CASSVGGPRGYTF. Filled out from reference TRBV9 and TRBJ1-2, the complete variable domain reads DSGVTQTPKHLITATGQRVTLRCSPRSGDLSVYWYQQSLDQGLQFLIQYYNGEERAKGNILERFSAQQFPDLHSELNLSSLELGDSALYFCASSVGGPRGYTFGSGTRLTVV.

The CDR3 DNA reads as TGTGCCAGCAGCACCCACGGACTGTTCTACAATGAGCAGTTCTTC. It translates to CASSTHGLFYNEQFF. The chain links TRBV21-1 to TRBJ2-1; whether TRBD2, the table's D call, matches the DNA was not checked. TRBV21-1 is assigned pseudogene status. The CDR3 has 15 residues.

The V and J genes are TRBV4-1 and TRBJ2-5; D gene ambiguous. Trimming took 0 bases from V and 1 from J, leaving 9 bases between them. The CDR3 consists of 15 residues. Germline CDR1 reads MGHRA; CDR2 reads YSYEKL. The CDR3 region has the DNA TGCGCCAGCAGCCAAGATGGGCGCCGCCAAGAGACCCAGTACTTC. Translating it yields CASSQDGRRQETQYF.